This entry describes one TCR beta chain. This clonotype came up a few times. The clone's antigen remains unknown. No much larger clonotype is one base removed from it; base qualities were not supplied. Ends trimmed: V by 5 bases, J by 2 bases; bases unmatched to a gene: 8. There are 15 amino acids in the CDR3, from cysteine to phenylalanine inclusive. Of the read, only the CDR3 DNA is kept; its 45 bases are in frame from base 1. According to the germline V gene, CDR1 reads SGHTA and CDR2 reads FQGNSA. The sequencer listed for this sample is Illumina HiSeq 1500. TCRdb trimmed the raw reads at Q25, called clones with MiXCR and kept productive beta chains. Records with the same CDR3 protein are collapsed into one entry carrying the most frequent genes and DNA. This sample has a few hundred thousand distinct CDR3 sequences in its table, and approximately 26% of those were observed once. The ten largest clones represent less than 15% of the sample.

This sample stems from a study of T cell repertoires in cytomegalovirus infection (dated by TCRdb to about 2019). Looking at the study overall: Donor HLA type was relevant to the analysis, as public TCR beta signatures indicated carriage of CMV infection together with the matching HLA type.

Overall study results and their limits: Cumulative frequency of public TCR beta family members discriminated carriers of CMV infection plus the relevant HLA type in this cohort and an independent approximately 340-donor cohort. In the ex vivo response, HLA-C-restricted CMV-specific TCR beta clonotypes were dominant, and in two of eight donors the single most frequent clonotype came from this HLA-C-restricted group.

The sample taken for sequencing was PBMCs. The source of this sequence is a human donor in good health (CMV status not recorded). Some clones in this sample may be carry-over from other donors' samples. The rearrangement joined TRBV7-2 to TRBJ1-1; TRBD1 aligns with 7 central bases. The CDR3 protein: CASSPGQARNTEAFF. In nucleotide form, the sequence is TGTGCCAGCAGCCCTGGACAGGCACGAAACACTGAAGCTTTCTTT.